Below, 14 T cell receptor beta chains from the same sample are listed, as sequenced in a study of shared clonotypes between healthy human individuals. Only in-frame clones appear in the TCRdb table, and some are missing; sequencing was by immunoSEQ multiplex PCR. The repertoire includes approximately 530,000 clones, more than 95% of them detected once, and around 0.066% sits in the top ten. Sequenced sample: naive CD4+ T cells sorted from blood. Documented subset: CD45RA+ positively selected. The receptors were gathered from a woman under 40 in good health.

V and J are TRBV6-5 and TRBJ2-1, with D perhaps being TRBD1 or TRBD2 (6 bases each). The CDR3 length is 14 residues. V lost 4 bases, J lost 6 bases, and 13 bases lay in between. Germline V gives CDR1 MNHEY, CDR2 SVGAGI. CDR3 protein: CASSFTGGGNEQFF. CDR3 coding DNA: TGTGCCAGCAGTTTTACCGGGGGCGGCAATGAGCAGTTCTTC.

The genes are TRBV5-1 and TRBJ1-3; tentative D call: TRBD1 (5 bases). This CDR3 contains 15 residues. Germline V gene data show CDR1 as SGHRS and CDR2 as YFSETQ. Trimming removed 2 bases from V and 0 bases from J, with 9 bases in between. The CDR3 region has the DNA TGCGCCAGCAGCTTTGAGGGGAGCTCTGGAAACACCATATATTTT. Translating gives CASSFEGSSGNTIYF.

This clone occurred once. This specimen includes other DNA sequences encoding the same CDR3. The rearrangement links TRBV6-5 to TRBJ2-1; D gene uncertain. The V and J ends lost 2 bases and 7 bases respectively, with 3 bases between them. Germline V gene data show CDR1 as MNHEY and CDR2 as SVGAGI. CDR3 length: 11 residues. The CDR3 DNA follows: TGTGCCAGCAGTTACAGTAATGAGCAGTTCTTC. It encodes CASSYSNEQFF.

The rearrangement joins TRBV10-3 to TRBJ2-3, with TRBD2 matching 8 bases. Germline loops: CDR1 ENHRY, CDR2 SYGVKD. The V and J ends lost 5 bases and 4 bases, in that order; junction bases with no gene match: 20. This CDR3 is built from 19 residues. CDR3 sequence (DNA): TGTGCCATCAGTAAGAAAGGGACTACAGTGAGCGGGAGTCCAGATACGCAGTATTTT. This encodes CAISKKGTTVSGSPDTQYF.

This clone was seen once. This chain links TRBV7-9 with TRBJ1-2, with TRBD1 identical over 9 bases. V shed 1 base, J shed 4 bases, and the junction held 7 bases outside the gene matches. The CDR3 consists of 16 residues. Germline CDR1 SEHNR, CDR2 FQNEAQ (reference sequence). The CDR3 nucleotides read TGTGCCAGCAGCTTAGGGGGACAGGGACGGGGCTATGGCTACACCTTC. Its protein product is CASSLGGQGRGYGYTF.

V usage is TRBV6-5 and J usage is TRBJ1-1; TRBD1 agrees at 12 bases. V was clipped by 4 bases and J by 4 bases; unmatched bases: 4. Germline assignment: CDR1 MNHEY and CDR2 SVGAGI. This CDR3 has 15 amino acids. This CDR3 reads CASSWGDRGRTEAFF. In nucleotides, the CDR3 is TGTGCCAGCAGTTGGGGGGACAGGGGGCGCACTGAAGCTTTCTTT.

The chain has TRBV5-6 and TRBJ2-7; maybe TRBD2 (5 bases). Germline lookup yields CDR1 SGHDT and CDR2 YYEEEE. There are 14 residues in the CDR3. Trimming removed 2 bases at V and 2 bases at J, with 11 bases between. The CDR3 bases are TGTGCCAGCAGCTTCCTAGGGAGTACCTACGAGCAGTACTTC. Encoded protein: CASSFLGSTYEQYF.

The chain recombines TRBV25-1 with TRBJ2-7; 7 bases line up with TRBD2. Germline V gives CDR1 MGHDK, CDR2 SYGVNS. The V and J ends lost 9 bases and 2 bases, in that order; junction bases with no gene match: 4. The CDR3 has 12 residues. The CDR3 DNA reads TGTGCCAGGGGGGGGAGGCCCTACGAGCAGTACTTC. It yields the protein CARGGRPYEQYF.

The chain recombines TRBV9 with TRBJ2-7; D is possibly TRBD2 (6 bases). CDR1 and CDR2 from the germline V gene are SGDLS and YYNGEE. The CDR3 runs 17 residues. Trimming cost V 2 bases and J 2 bases, with 20 bases left between them. The CDR3: CASSVSPEGWGAYEQYF. In DNA, the CDR3 is TGTGCCAGCAGCGTTAGCCCCGAGGGGTGGGGGGCCTACGAGCAGTACTTC. The full variable domain, its missing parts supplied by reference TRBV9 and TRBJ2-7, is DSGVTQTPKHLITATGQRVTLRCSPRSGDLSVYWYQQSLDQGLQFLIQYYNGEERAKGNILERFSAQQFPDLHSELNLSSLELGDSALYFCASSVSPEGWGAYEQYFGPGTRLTVT.

The chain carries TRBV6-6 and TRBJ1-5; D might be TRBD1 (5 bases). Trimming removed 2 bases from V and 9 bases from J, with 11 bases in between. Germline-derived CDR1 and CDR2 are MNHNY and SVGAGI (reference sequence). The CDR3 covers 13 residues. For the CDR3, the DNA is TGTGCCAGCAGTTACCGGGACTTTGGGCCCCAGCATTTT. Translating it yields CASSYRDFGPQHF.

This clone has only one observation. V usage is TRBV18 and J usage is TRBJ2-5, with no clear D. CDR1 and CDR2 (germline): KGHSH, LQKENI. There are 15 residues in the CDR3. Deletions cut 2 bases from V and 2 bases from J, with 12 bases between. The CDR3 DNA is TGTGCCAGCTCACCAGGGATCGGTGGACAAGAGACCCAGTACTTC. It yields the protein CASSPGIGGQETQYF.

The chain combines TRBV29-1 with TRBJ2-3; weak D call: TRBD2 (6 bases). This CDR3 region has 14 residues. Between the trimmed V and J ends, which lost 7 bases and 0 bases, there was a span of 14 bases. Germline CDR1 SQVTM, CDR2 ANQGSEA. The CDR3 nucleotides read TGCAGCGCCTACGGGAGCGCTAGCACAGATACGCAGTATTTT. Translation: CSAYGSASTDTQYF.

The V call is TRBV7-2, the J call TRBJ2-1, with D perhaps matching TRBD2 (6 bases). The CDR3 loop spans 13 amino acids. The V end was cut by 2 bases, the J end by 8 bases, with 10 bases between. Germline V gene data show CDR1 as SGHTA and CDR2 as FQGNSA. CDR3 bases: TGTGCCAGCAGCTTAACGGGAGTTGATGAGCAGTTCTTC. As protein: CASSLTGVDEQFF.

This clone was recorded only once. The CDR3: CASSAGLVNNEQFF. Written as DNA, the CDR3 is TGCGCCAGCAGCGCCGGACTGGTGAACAATGAGCAGTTCTTC. This chain uses TRBV5-1 with TRBJ2-1; possibly TRBD2 for D (5 bases). Germline V gene data show CDR1 as SGHRS and CDR2 as YFSETQ. Deletions cut 4 bases from V and 5 bases from J, with 13 bases between. The CDR3 covers 14 residues.